Reported below is one T cell receptor beta chain. Antigen: not known. Autoimmune disease history or systemic immunosuppression led to patients being barred. The sample comes from a study of OX40 agonist ivuxolimab in advanced cancers. The wider study: Six ivuxolimab dose levels, 0.01 to 10 mg/kg, were given intravenously every 2 weeks. Earlier treatment with anti-PD-1, anti-PD-L1 or anti-CTLA-4 was permitted, and under 50% had received some. Notes on the study in general: In the 0.1 to 3.0 mg/kg range, CD4+ and CD8+ blood T cells had expanded clonally by week 6.

From germline, CDR1 is SGHTA and CDR2 FQGTGA. The CDR3 runs 13 residues. Trimming left V 1 base short and J 7 bases short, with 8 bases between. Libraries were prepared by immunoSEQ multiplex PCR; TCRdb keeps only in-frame clonotypes and omits some of them. The data hold roughly 100,000 clones, with roughly 90% observed a single time. This receptor was obtained from an adult with an advanced solid tumor such as melanoma, head and neck, liver or kidney cancer. V gene TRBV7-3 combines with J gene TRBJ2-1; perhaps TRBD1 as D (5 bases). Sequencing was performed on CD4+ or CD8+ T cells sorted from blood, taken in a trial of the OX40 agonist ivuxolimab. CDR3 DNA: TGTGCCAGCAGCTTAAACCAGGGAAATGAGCAGTTCTTC. Its protein is CASSLNQGNEQFF.